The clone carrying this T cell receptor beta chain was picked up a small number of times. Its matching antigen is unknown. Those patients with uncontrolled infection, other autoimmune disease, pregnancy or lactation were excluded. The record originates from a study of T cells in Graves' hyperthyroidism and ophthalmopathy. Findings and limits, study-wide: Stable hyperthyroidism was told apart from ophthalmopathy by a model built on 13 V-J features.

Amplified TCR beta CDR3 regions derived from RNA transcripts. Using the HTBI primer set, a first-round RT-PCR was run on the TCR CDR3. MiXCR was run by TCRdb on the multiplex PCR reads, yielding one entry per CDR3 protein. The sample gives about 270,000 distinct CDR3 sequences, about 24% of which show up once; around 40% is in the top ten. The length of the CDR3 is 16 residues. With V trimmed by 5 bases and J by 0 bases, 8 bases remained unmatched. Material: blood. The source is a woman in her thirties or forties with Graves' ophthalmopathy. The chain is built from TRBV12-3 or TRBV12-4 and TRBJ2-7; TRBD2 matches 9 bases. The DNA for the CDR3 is TGTGCCAGCAGTCTCCAAGCGGGAGGATACTCCTACGAGCAGTACTTC. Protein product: CASSLQAGGYSYEQYF.